The rows below give T cell receptor beta chains drawn from one sample of a study of T cell changes during pregnancy in multiple sclerosis. Measured with immunoSEQ multiplex PCR; TCRdb has only the in-frame clones, and not every one. The sample holds 60,000 to 65,000 clones; 90% are singletons and the top ten take about 2%. The sample was peripheral blood, taken in the second trimester of pregnancy. These receptors came from a female donor in good health, enrolled as a control in a pregnancy study. Each CDR3 is given with its conserved first and last residue. Each record gives: V gene, clone size, J gene, CDR3 length, D gene, CDR3 protein, CDR3 DNA. A D gene is named only where the DNA matches it firmly. Clone size, where shown, is once, few, many, or a class for clones that have expanded.

TRBV27	-	TRBJ1-4	14	TRBD1	CASSFGQGMEKLFF	TGTGCCAGCAGTTTTGGACAGGGTATGGAAAAACTGTTTTTT
TRBV5-1	-	TRBJ1-1	13	-	CASSHRGNTEAFF	TGCGCCAGCAGCCATAGGGGTAACACTGAAGCTTTCTTT
TRBV7-3	-	TRBJ1-1	18	-	CASSLGTVIHLMNTEAFF	TGTGCCAGCAGCTTAGGAACAGTTATACACCTCATGAACACTGAAGCTTTCTTT
TRBV19	few	TRBJ2-7	14	TRBD2	CASSKRTSPYEQYF	TGTGCCAGTAGTAAGCGGACTAGTCCTTACGAGCAGTACTTC
TRBV6-1	few	TRBJ1-1	12	-	CASSENTGFAFF	TGTGCCAGCAGTGAGAATACGGGGTTCGCTTTCTTT
TRBV6-6	once	TRBJ2-7	14	-	CASSRQAPTYEQYF	TGTGCCAGCAGTCGACAGGCGCCCACCTACGAGCAGTACTTC
TRBV4-2	few	TRBJ1-4	16	TRBD1	CASSQDLGTGGEKLFF	TGTGCCAGCAGCCAAGATTTAGGGACAGGGGGAGAAAAACTGTTTTTT
TRBV6-4	once	TRBJ1-6	16	-	CASSLTSGPYNSPLHF	TGTGCCAGCAGCCTCACATCAGGGCCCTATAATTCACCCCTCCACTTT
TRBV18	-	TRBJ2-4	17	-	CASSPGDLWLAKNIQYF	TGTGCCAGCTCACCGGGGGACTTATGGCTAGCCAAAAACATTCAGTACTTC
TRBV5-4	-	TRBJ1-6	15	-	CASSWTLDGNSPLHF	TGTGCCAGCAGCTGGACTCTAGACGGGAATTCACCCCTCCACTTT